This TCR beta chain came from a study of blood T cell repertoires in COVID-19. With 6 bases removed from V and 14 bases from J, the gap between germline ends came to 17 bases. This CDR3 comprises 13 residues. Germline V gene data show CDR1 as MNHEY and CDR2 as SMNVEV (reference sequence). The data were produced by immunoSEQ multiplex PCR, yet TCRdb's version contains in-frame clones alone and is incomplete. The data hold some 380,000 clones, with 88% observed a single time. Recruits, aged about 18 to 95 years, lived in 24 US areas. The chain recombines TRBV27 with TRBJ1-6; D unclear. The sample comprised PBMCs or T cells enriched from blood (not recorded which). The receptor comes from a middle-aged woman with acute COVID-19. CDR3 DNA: TGTGCCAGCAGACAGCAGCCCTTTCCGGCCCTCCACTTT. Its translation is CASRQQPFPALHF.